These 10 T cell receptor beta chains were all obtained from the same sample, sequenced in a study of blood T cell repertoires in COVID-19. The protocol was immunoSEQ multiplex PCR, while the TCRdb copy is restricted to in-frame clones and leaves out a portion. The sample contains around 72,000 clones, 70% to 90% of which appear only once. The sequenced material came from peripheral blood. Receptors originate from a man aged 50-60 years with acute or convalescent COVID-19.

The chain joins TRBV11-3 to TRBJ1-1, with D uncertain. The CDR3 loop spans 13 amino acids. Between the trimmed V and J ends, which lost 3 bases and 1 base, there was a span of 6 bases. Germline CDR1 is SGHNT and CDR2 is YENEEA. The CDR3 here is CASSLAGNTEAFF. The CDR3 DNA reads TGTGCCAGCAGCTTGGCAGGGAACACTGAAGCTTTCTTT.

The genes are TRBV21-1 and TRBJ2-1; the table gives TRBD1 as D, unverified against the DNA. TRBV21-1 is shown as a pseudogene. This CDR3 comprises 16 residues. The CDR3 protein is CASPQEGDRAYNEQFF. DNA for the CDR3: TGTGCCAGTCCTCAGGAGGGGGACAGGGCTTACAATGAGCAGTTCTTC.

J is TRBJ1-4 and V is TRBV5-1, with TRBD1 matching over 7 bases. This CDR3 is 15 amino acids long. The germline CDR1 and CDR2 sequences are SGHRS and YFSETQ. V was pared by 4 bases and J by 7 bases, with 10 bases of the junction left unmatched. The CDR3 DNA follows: TGCGCCAGCAGCCCAGACAGGGTCGGAGGTGAAAAACTGTTTTTT. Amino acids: CASSPDRVGGEKLFF.

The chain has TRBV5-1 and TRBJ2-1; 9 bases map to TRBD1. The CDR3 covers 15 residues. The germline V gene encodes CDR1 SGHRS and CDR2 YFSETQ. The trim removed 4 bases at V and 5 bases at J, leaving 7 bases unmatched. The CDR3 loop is CASSPGTGRDNEQFF. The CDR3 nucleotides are TGCGCCAGCAGCCCCGGGACAGGGAGAGACAATGAGCAGTTCTTC. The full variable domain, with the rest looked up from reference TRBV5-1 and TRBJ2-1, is KAGVTQTPRYLIKTRGQQVTLSCSPISGHRSVSWYQQTPGQGLQFLFEYFSETQRNKGNFPGRFSGRQFSNSRSEMNVSTLELGDSALYLCASSPGTGRDNEQFFGPGTRLTVL.

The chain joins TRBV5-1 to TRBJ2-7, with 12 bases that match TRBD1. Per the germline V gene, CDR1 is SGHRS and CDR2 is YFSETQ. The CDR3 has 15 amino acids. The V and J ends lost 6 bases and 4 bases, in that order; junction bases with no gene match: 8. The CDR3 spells CASNKGTGGEYEQYF. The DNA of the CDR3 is TGCGCCAGCAACAAGGGGACAGGGGGCGAATACGAGCAGTACTTC.

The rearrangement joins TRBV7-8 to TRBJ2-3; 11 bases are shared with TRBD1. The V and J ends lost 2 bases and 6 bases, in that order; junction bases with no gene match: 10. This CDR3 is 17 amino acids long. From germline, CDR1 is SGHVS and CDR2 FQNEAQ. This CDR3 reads CASSLLWTGGITDTQYF. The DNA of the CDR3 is TGTGCCAGCAGCTTACTTTGGACAGGGGGCATCACGGATACGCAGTATTTT.

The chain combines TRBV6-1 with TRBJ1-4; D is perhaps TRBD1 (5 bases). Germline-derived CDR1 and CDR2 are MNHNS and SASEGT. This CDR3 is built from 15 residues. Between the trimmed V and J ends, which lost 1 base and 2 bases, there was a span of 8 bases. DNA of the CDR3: TGTGCCAGCAGTGAAGTCGGGGGGACTAATGAAAAACTGTTTTTT. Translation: CASSEVGGTNEKLFF.

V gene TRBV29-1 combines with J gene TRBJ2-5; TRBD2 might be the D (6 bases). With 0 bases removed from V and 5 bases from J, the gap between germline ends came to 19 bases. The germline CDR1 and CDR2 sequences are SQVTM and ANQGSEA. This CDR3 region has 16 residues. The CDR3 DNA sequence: TGCAGCGTTGAAGAGGTTGGGGGGAGGATCAAGGAGACCCAGTACTTC. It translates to CSVEEVGGRIKETQYF.

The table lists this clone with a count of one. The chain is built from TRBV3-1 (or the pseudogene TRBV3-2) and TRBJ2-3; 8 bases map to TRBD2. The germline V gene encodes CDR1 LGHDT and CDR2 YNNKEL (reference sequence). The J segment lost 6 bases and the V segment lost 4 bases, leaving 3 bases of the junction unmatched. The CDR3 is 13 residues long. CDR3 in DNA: TGTGCCAGCAGCCCGGGGGGGGGTGATACGCAGTATTTT. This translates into CASSPGGGDTQYF.

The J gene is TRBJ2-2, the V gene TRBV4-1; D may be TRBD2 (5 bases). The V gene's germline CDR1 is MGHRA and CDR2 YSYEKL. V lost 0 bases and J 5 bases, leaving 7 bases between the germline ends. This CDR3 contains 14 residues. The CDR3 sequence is CASSQDPGTGELFF. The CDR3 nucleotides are TGCGCCAGCAGCCAAGATCCGGGGACCGGGGAGCTGTTTTTT.